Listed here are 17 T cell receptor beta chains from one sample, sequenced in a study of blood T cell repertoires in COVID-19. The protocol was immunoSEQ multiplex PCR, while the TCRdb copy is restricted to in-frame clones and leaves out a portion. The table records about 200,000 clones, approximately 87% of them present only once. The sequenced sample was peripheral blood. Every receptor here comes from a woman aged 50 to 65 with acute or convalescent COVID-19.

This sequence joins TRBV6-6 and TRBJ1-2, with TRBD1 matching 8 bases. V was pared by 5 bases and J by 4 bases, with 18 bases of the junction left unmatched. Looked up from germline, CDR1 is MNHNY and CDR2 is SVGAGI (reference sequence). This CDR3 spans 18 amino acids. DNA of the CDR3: TGTGCCAGCAGTCCCTCAGGGGGCGTTTTCGAGTCTGGCTATGGCTACACCTTC. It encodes CASSPSGGVFESGYGYTF.

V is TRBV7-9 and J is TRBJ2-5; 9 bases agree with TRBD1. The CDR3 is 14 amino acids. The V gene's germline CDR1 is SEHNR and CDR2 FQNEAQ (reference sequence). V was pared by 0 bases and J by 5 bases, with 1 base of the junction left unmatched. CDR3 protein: CASSLAGTGETQYF. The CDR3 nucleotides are TGTGCCAGCAGCTTAGCGGGGACAGGGGAGACCCAGTACTTC.

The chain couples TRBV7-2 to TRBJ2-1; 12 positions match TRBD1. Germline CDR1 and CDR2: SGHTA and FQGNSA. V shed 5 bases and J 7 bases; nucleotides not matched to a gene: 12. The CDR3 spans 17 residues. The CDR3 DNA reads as TGTGCCAGCAGCCCTACCCCCGGGACAGGGGGCTCGAATGAGCAGTTCTTC. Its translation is CASSPTPGTGGSNEQFF.

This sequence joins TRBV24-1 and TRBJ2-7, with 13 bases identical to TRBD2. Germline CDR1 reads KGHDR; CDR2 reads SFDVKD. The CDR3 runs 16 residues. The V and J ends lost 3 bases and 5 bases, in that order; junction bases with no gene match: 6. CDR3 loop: CATSDPTSGGIHEQYF. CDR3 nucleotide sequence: TGTGCCACCAGTGATCCGACTAGCGGGGGGATCCACGAGCAGTACTTC.

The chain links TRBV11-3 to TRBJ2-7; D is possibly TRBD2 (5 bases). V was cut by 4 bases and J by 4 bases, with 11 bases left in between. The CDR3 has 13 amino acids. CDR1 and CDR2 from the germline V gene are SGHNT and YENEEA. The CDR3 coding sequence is TGTGCCAGCAGCTCCGGAGGTCGGTACGAGCAGTACTTC. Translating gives CASSSGGRYEQYF.

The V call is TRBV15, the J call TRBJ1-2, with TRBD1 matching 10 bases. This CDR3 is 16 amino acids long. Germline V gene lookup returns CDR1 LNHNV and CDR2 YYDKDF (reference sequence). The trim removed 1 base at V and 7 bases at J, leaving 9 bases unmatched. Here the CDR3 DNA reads TGTGCCACCAGCAGAGCACCGGGACAGGGGAGGGGTGGCTACACCTTC. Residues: CATSRAPGQGRGGYTF. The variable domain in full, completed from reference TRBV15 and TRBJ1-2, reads DAMVIQNPRYQVTQFGKPVTLSCSQTLNHNVMYWYQQKSSQAPKLLFHYYDKDFNNEADTPDNFQSRRPNTSFCFLDIRSPGLGDTAMYLCATSRAPGQGRGGYTFGSGTRLTVV.

CDR3 region: CASSLTGIYGYTF. CDR3 in DNA: TGTGCCAGCAGTTTAACAGGGATTTATGGCTACACCTTC. The chain links TRBV12-3 or TRBV12-4 to TRBJ1-2; TRBD1 is a possible D gene (6 bases). This CDR3 spans 13 amino acids. Trimming left V 2 bases short and J 5 bases short, with 9 bases between.

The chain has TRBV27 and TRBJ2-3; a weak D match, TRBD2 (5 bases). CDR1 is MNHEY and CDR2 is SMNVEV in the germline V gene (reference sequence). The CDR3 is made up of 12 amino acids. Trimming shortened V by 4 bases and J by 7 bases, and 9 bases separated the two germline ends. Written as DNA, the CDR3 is TGTGCCAGCAGTTCAACTAGTTATACGCAGTATTTT. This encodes CASSSTSYTQYF.

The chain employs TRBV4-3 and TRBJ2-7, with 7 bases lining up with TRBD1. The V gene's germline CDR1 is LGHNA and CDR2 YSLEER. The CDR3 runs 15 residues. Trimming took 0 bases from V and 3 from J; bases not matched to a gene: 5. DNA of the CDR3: TGCGCCAGCAGCCAAGAAGGGGGACAGCTCTACGAGCAGTACTTC. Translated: CASSQEGGQLYEQYF.

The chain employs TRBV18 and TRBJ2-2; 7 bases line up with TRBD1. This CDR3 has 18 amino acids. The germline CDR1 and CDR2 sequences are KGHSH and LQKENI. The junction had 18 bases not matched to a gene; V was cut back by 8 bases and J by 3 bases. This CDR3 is CASPNPDRERRDTGELFF. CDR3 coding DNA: TGTGCCAGCCCCAACCCCGACAGGGAAAGGCGGGACACCGGGGAGCTGTTTTTT.

The CDR3 reads CSAPSVNIQYF. CDR3 bases: TGCAGTGCCCCCTCCGTAAACATTCAGTACTTC. This chain connects TRBV20-1 to TRBJ2-4; D uncertain. The V end was cut by 6 bases, the J end by 6 bases, with 9 bases between. This CDR3 contains 11 residues. Per germline, CDR1 DFQATT and CDR2 SNEGSKA (reference sequence).

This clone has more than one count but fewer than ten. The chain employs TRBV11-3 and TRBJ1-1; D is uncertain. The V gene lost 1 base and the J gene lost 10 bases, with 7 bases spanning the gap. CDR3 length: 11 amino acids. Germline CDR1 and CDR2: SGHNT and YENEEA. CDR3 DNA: TGTGCCAGCAGCTTAGCCGCGGGAGCTTTCTTT. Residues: CASSLAAGAFF.

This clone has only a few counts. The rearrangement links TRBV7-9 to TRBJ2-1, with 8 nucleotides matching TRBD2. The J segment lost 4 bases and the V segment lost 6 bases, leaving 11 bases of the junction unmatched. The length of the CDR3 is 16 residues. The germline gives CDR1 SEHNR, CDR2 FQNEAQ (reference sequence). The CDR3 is CASRPTGTRKYNEQFF. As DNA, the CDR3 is TGTGCCAGCAGGCCGACCGGGACTAGAAAATACAATGAGCAGTTCTTC.

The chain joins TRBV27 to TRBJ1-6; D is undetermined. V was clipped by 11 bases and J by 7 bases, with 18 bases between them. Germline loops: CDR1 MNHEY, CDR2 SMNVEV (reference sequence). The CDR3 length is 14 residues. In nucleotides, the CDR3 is TGTGCCCCGGACGTCGCGGGGTCAAATTCACCCCTCCACTTT. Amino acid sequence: CAPDVAGSNSPLHF.

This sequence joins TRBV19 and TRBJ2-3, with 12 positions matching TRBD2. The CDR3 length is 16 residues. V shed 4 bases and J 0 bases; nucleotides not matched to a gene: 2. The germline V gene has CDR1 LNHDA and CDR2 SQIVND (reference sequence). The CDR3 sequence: CASSTLAGGSTDTQYF. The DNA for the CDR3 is TGTGCCAGTAGTACTCTAGCGGGGGGGAGCACAGATACGCAGTATTTT. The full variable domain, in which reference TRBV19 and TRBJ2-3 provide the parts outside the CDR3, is DGGITQSPKYLFRKEGQNVTLSCEQNLNHDAMYWYRQDPGQGLRLIYYSQIVNDFQKGDIAEGYSVSREKKESFPLTVTSAQKNPTAFYLCASSTLAGGSTDTQYFGPGTRLTVL.

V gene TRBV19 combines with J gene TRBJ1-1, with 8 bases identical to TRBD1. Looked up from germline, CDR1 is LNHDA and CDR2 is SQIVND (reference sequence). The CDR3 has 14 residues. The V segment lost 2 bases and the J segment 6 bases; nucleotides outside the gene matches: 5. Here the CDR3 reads CASSIQGAPSEAFF. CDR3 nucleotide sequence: TGTGCCAGTAGTATACAGGGGGCCCCTTCTGAAGCTTTCTTT.

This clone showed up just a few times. The CDR3 DNA follows: TGTGCCAGCAGTTACTCGATGCTAGCTCCGAACACCGGGGAGCTGTTTTTT. It encodes CASSYSMLAPNTGELFF. The chain recombines TRBV6-2 or TRBV6-3 with TRBJ2-2; a weak D match, TRBD2 (5 bases). This CDR3 has 17 amino acids. CDR1 and CDR2 (germline): MNHEY, SVGEGT. The V and J ends lost 0 bases and 0 bases respectively, with 11 bases between them.